The table lists the clone carrying this T cell receptor beta chain with many counts. The antigen remains unidentified. A second PCR of 7 to 11 cycles used a sample-barcoded 5' primer and a J-beta primer mix. Tagging of each cDNA molecule was performed by a template-switch adaptor with 12 random nucleotides. Every sample gave at least 2.5 million paired-end reads containing CDR3. One entry per CDR3 protein, called by TCRdb with MiXCR from the 5' RACE reads. The sample includes approximately 850,000 distinct CDR3 sequences, approximately 44% of them seen just once. The record originates from a study of blood T cells in healthy people across ages. Germline V gene sequence: CDR1 KGHDR, CDR2 SFDVKD. CDR3 size: 15 residues. V lost 2 bases, J lost 2 bases, and 11 bases lay in between. Isolation recovered at least 7 million PBMCs from every sample. Findings and caveats of the study: Getting older went along with TCR beta diversity per million T cells dropping roughly linearly.

This receptor was identified in a man in his sixties in good health. The chain links TRBV24-1 to TRBJ2-5, with D tentatively TRBD2 (6 bases). Sequenced sample: blood. The CDR3 region has the DNA TGTGCCACCAGTGATTGGGGCGGGACGCAAGAGACCCAGTACTTC. Translation gives CATSDWGGTQETQYF.